The next 9 T cell receptor beta chains were all read from a single sample in a study of technical replicates of blood from a handful of donors. Profiling relied on immunoSEQ multiplex PCR, and the TCRdb table lists in-frame clones only, not all of them. The sample has approximately 69,000 clones; just under 97% are singletons. Specimen: T cells isolated from PBMCs. The receptors shown here come from a human donor in good health.

The chain is built from TRBV2 and TRBJ1-5; perhaps TRBD1 as D (5 bases). The CDR3 totals 14 residues. Germline V CDR1 and CDR2: SNHLY, FYNNEI. Trimming shortened V by 6 bases and J by 4 bases, and 13 bases separated the two germline ends. The CDR3 loop is CASSGGEGNQPQHF. The CDR3 nucleotides are TGTGCCAGCAGCGGAGGGGAGGGTAATCAGCCCCAGCATTTT. Drawing the rest from reference TRBV2 and TRBJ1-5, the complete variable domain is EPEVTQTPSHQVTQMGQEVILRCVPISNHLYFYWYRQILGQKVEFLVSFYNNEISEKSEIFDDQFSVERPDGSNFTLKIRSTKLEDSAMYFCASSGGEGNQPQHFGDGTRLSIL.

The rearrangement links TRBV28 to TRBJ2-7, with D perhaps TRBD1 (5 bases). This CDR3 has 13 residues. V was trimmed by 2 bases and J by 2 bases, leaving 7 bases between them. Germline V lookup: CDR1 MDHEN, CDR2 SYDVKM. The CDR3 reads CASSLGAAYEQYF. The CDR3 DNA reads as TGTGCCAGCAGTTTAGGGGCTGCCTACGAGCAGTACTTC.

The DNA of the CDR3 is TGTGCCAGCAGCGCGTTTGTCCCCACAGATACGCAGTATTTT. Translation: CASSAFVPTDTQYF. V and J are TRBV6-1 and TRBJ2-3; D is unclear. The CDR3 has 14 amino acids. V lost 6 bases and J 2 bases, leaving 12 bases between the germline ends. Germline assignment: CDR1 MNHNS and CDR2 SASEGT.

This clone was detected once. CDR3 in amino acids: CASSPRDRGEQYF. The CDR3, as DNA: TGTGCCAGCAGTCCCCGGGACAGGGGGGAGCAGTACTTC. This sequence joins TRBV27 and TRBJ2-7, with 11 nucleotides matching TRBD1. V gave up 5 bases and J gave up 7 bases; unmatched junction bases: 4. Germline V gene lookup returns CDR1 MNHEY and CDR2 SMNVEV (reference sequence). This CDR3 has 13 amino acids.

This chain connects TRBV27 to TRBJ1-4; D gene ambiguous. Trimming took 1 base from V and 5 from J, leaving 5 bases between them. CDR3 length: 13 residues. Germline assignment: CDR1 MNHEY and CDR2 SMNVEV (reference sequence). CDR3 region: CASSLYSNEKLFF. The CDR3 DNA reads as TGTGCCAGCAGTTTATATTCGAATGAAAAACTGTTTTTT. Using reference TRBV27 and TRBJ1-4 for the parts outside the CDR3, the full variable domain is EAQVTQNPRYLITVTGKKLTVTCSQNMNHEYMSWYRQDPGLGLRQIYYSMNVEVTDKGDVPEGYKVSRKEKRNFPLILESPSPNQTSLYFCASSLYSNEKLFFGSGTQLSVL.

The chain carries TRBV5-1 and TRBJ2-7, with 8 positions matching TRBD1. V was pared by 9 bases and J by 3 bases, with 20 bases of the junction left unmatched. Germline V gene data show CDR1 as SGHRS and CDR2 as YFSETQ. The length of the CDR3 is 17 residues. The CDR3 DNA is TGCGCCACCAGGGACAGGCCCTCTGGGAGCCCCTTCTACGAGCAGTACTTC. Its protein is CATRDRPSGSPFYEQYF. The full variable domain, its missing parts supplied by reference TRBV5-1 and TRBJ2-7, is KAGVTQTPRYLIKTRGQQVTLSCSPISGHRSVSWYQQTPGQGLQFLFEYFSETQRNKGNFPGRFSGRQFSNSRSEMNVSTLELGDSALYLCATRDRPSGSPFYEQYFGPGTRLTVT.

The chain links TRBV19 to TRBJ1-2, with D possibly being TRBD1 (5 bases). CDR1 and CDR2 from the germline V gene are LNHDA and SQIVND (reference sequence). The CDR3 loop spans 16 amino acids. V dropped 4 bases and J dropped 2 bases, with 17 bases sitting between them. The CDR3 spells CASSTNSVRQNYGYTF. The CDR3 nucleotides are TGTGCCAGTAGTACAAATAGTGTCAGACAGAACTATGGCTACACCTTC.

The chain combines TRBV7-9 with TRBJ1-2; D remains ambiguous. CDR1 is SEHNR and CDR2 is FQNEAQ in the germline V gene (reference sequence). This CDR3 contains 12 residues. The V and J ends lost 5 bases and 6 bases respectively, with 10 bases between them. CDR3 bases: TGTGCCAGCAGCCAGGACGGGGATGGCTACACCTTC. Translating gives CASSQDGDGYTF.

The chain recombines TRBV7-9 with TRBJ1-1; a possible D gene is TRBD1 (6 bases). The CDR3 is 16 amino acids. The ends were cut back, 6 bases at V and 1 base at J, with 18 bases in the middle. The germline gives CDR1 SEHNR, CDR2 FQNEAQ (reference sequence). The CDR3 DNA follows: TGTGCCAGCAGAAAATATACCGGACAGCAGAACACTGAAGCTTTCTTT. It translates to CASRKYTGQQNTEAFF. Complete variable domain (other parts from reference TRBV7-9 and TRBJ1-1): DTGVSQNPRHKITKRGQNVTFRCDPISEHNRLYWYRQTLGQGPEFLTYFQNEAQLEKSRLLSDRFSAERPKGSFSTLEIQRTEQGDSAMYLCASRKYTGQQNTEAFFGQGTRLTVV.